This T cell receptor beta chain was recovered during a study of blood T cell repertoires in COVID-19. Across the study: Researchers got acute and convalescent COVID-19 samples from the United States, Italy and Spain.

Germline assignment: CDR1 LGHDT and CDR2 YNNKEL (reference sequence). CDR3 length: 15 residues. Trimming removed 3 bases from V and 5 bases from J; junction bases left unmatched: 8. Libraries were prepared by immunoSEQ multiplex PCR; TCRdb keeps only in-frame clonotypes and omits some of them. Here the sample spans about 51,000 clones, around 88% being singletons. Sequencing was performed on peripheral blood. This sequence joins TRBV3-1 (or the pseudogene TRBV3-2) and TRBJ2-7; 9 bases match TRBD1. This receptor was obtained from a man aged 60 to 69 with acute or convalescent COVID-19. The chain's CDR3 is CASSQRGQGGNEQYF. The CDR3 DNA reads TGTGCCAGCAGCCAGAGGGGACAGGGTGGTAACGAGCAGTACTTC.